Below, 21 T cell receptor beta chains from the same sample are listed, as sequenced in a study of blood T cell repertoires in COVID-19. Sequencing was performed with immunoSEQ multiplex PCR; in TCRdb, only in-frame clones are kept and a portion is missing. The table has about 150,000 clones, 70% to 90% seen once. The sample was peripheral blood. The receptors stem from a man aged 60-69 years with COVID-19, enrolled during active disease.

V gene TRBV6-6 combines with J gene TRBJ1-3; D might be TRBD1 (5 bases). This CDR3 has 16 residues. Germline V gene data show CDR1 as MNHNY and CDR2 as SVGAGI (reference sequence). V shed 8 bases and J shed 0 bases, with 17 bases lying between them. The CDR3 spells CASLGVSTSSGNTIYF. The DNA of the CDR3 is TGTGCCAGCCTAGGGGTTTCAACCTCCTCTGGAAACACCATATATTTT.

The CDR3 nucleotides are TGTGCCAGCAGCTTTTCTGTATCGGAGGATAGCAATCAGCCCCAGCATTTT. It codes for CASSFSVSEDSNQPQHF. The gene calls are TRBV7-9 and TRBJ1-5; the D is unclear. V dropped 3 bases and J dropped 0 bases, with 15 bases sitting between them. The CDR3 is made up of 17 amino acids. The germline CDR1 and CDR2 sequences are SEHNR and FQNEAQ (reference sequence).

This clone was seen only once. The CDR3 region has the DNA TGTGCCACCAGCAGTACCGGAGGGGTTCTGGGATACAATGAGCAGTTCTTC. Its protein product is CATSSTGGVLGYNEQFF. The chain joins TRBV15 to TRBJ2-1; possibly TRBD2 for D (6 bases). With 3 bases removed from V and 4 bases from J, the gap between germline ends came to 19 bases. This CDR3 comprises 17 residues. CDR1 and CDR2 (germline): LNHNV, YYDKDF (reference sequence). The complete variable domain, with remaining parts taken from reference TRBV15 and TRBJ2-1, reads DAMVIQNPRYQVTQFGKPVTLSCSQTLNHNVMYWYQQKSSQAPKLLFHYYDKDFNNEADTPDNFQSRRPNTSFCFLDIRSPGLGDTAMYLCATSSTGGVLGYNEQFFGPGTRLTVL.

This CDR3 is CASSIGQLETQYF. The CDR3 nucleotides read TGTGCCAGCAGCATTGGACAGCTAGAGACCCAGTACTTC. The rearrangement links TRBV7-6 to TRBJ2-5, with D tentatively TRBD1 (6 bases). Trimming removed 5 bases at V and 4 bases at J, with 11 bases between. The CDR3 covers 13 residues. Germline CDR1 and CDR2: SGHVS and FNYEAQ.

The rearrangement joins TRBV18 to TRBJ2-6, with D unresolved. The CDR3 contains 19 residues. Trimming removed 6 bases from V and 0 bases from J, with 21 bases in between. Germline V gene sequence: CDR1 KGHSH, CDR2 LQKENI. CDR3 amino acids: CASSPTLYGGNSGANVLTF. CDR3 nucleotide sequence: TGTGCCAGCTCCCCGACGTTGTACGGCGGCAACTCTGGGGCCAACGTCCTGACTTTC.

The chain combines TRBV10-3 with TRBJ1-6; D not certain. CDR1 and CDR2 from the germline V gene are ENHRY and SYGVKD. Trimming took 0 bases from V and 5 from J, leaving 8 bases between them. The CDR3 is made up of 15 amino acids. The CDR3 DNA follows: TGTGCCATCAGTGAGTCGTCGGTCGATAATTCACCCCTCCACTTT. Its translation: CAISESSVDNSPLHF.

The V and J genes are TRBV5-1 and TRBJ2-1, with 11 bases identical to TRBD2. The CDR3 is 20 residues long. V shed 0 bases, J shed 0 bases, and the junction held 11 bases outside the gene matches. Germline assignment: CDR1 SGHRS and CDR2 YFSETQ. CDR3 bases: TGCGCCAGCAGCTTGGCAAGCGGGACTAGCGGATCAATCTCCTACAATGAGCAGTTCTTC. It translates to CASSLASGTSGSISYNEQFF.

This sequence joins TRBV3-1 (or the pseudogene TRBV3-2) and TRBJ1-2; no clear D gene. The V end lost 0 bases, the J end lost 4 bases, and 15 bases lay between the germline ends. Germline loops: CDR1 LGHDT, CDR2 YNNKEL (reference sequence). This CDR3 has 16 amino acids. Here the CDR3 DNA reads TGTGCCAGCAGCCAAGACAGAGTGAGGCGCAGCTATGGCTACACCTTC. It specifies CASSQDRVRRSYGYTF.

V usage is TRBV6-5 and J usage is TRBJ1-1; D unresolved. V was cut by 4 bases and J by 4 bases, with 13 bases left in between. CDR3 length: 14 amino acids. In germline, CDR1 is MNHEY, CDR2 SVGAGI. CDR3 sequence reads: CASSLDQVSTEAFF. CDR3 sequence (DNA): TGTGCCAGCAGTTTGGATCAGGTCAGCACTGAAGCTTTCTTT.

This chain joins TRBV7-3 and TRBJ2-2; D unresolved. Germline loops: CDR1 SGHTA, CDR2 FQGTGA. The CDR3 consists of 12 residues. Deletions cut 8 bases from V and 0 bases from J, with 4 bases between. The CDR3 here is CASQSNTGELFF. Here the CDR3 DNA reads TGTGCCAGCCAGTCGAACACCGGGGAGCTGTTTTTT.

The V and J genes are TRBV12-3 or TRBV12-4 and TRBJ1-1; no reliable D call. CDR3 length: 12 residues. V shed 6 bases and J shed 6 bases, with 11 bases lying between them. Here the CDR3 reads CASRPPGAEAFF. CDR3 sequence (DNA): TGTGCCAGCAGGCCCCCCGGGGCTGAAGCTTTCTTT.

The chain employs TRBV24-1 and TRBJ2-1; no firm D call. Germline CDR1 reads KGHDR; CDR2 reads SFDVKD. The CDR3 spans 16 residues. V was trimmed by 4 bases and J by 0 bases, leaving 12 bases between them. The CDR3 nucleotides read TGTGCCACCAGTGAGTCCACTCCTAACTCCTACAATGAGCAGTTCTTC. Its translation is CATSESTPNSYNEQFF.

The chain couples TRBV6-2 or TRBV6-3 to TRBJ1-5; D call uncertain. Germline assignment: CDR1 MNHEY and CDR2 SVGEGT. The CDR3 is 13 residues long. Trimming pared 4 bases from V and 4 bases from J, leaving 8 bases between. CDR3 sequence (DNA): TGTGCCAGCAGTTCCCTTCCGAATCAGCCCCAGCATTTT. Protein product: CASSSLPNQPQHF.

This rearrangement joins TRBV19 to TRBJ1-2; possibly TRBD1 for D (5 bases). V lost 5 bases to trimming and J lost 6 bases, with 16 bases between them. CDR1 LNHDA and CDR2 SQIVND come from the germline V gene (reference sequence). CDR3 size: 14 residues. The CDR3 region is CASSLTGKGDGYTF. CDR3 nucleotide sequence: TGTGCCAGTAGTCTTACGGGCAAAGGGGATGGCTACACCTTC. The complete variable domain, with remaining parts taken from reference TRBV19 and TRBJ1-2, reads DGGITQSPKYLFRKEGQNVTLSCEQNLNHDAMYWYRQDPGQGLRLIYYSQIVNDFQKGDIAEGYSVSREKKESFPLTVTSAQKNPTAFYLCASSLTGKGDGYTFGSGTRLTVV.

The genes are TRBV18 and TRBJ1-2; a possible D gene is TRBD1 (5 bases). Trimming took 2 bases from V and 8 from J, leaving 21 bases between them. Germline V lookup: CDR1 KGHSH, CDR2 LQKENI. This CDR3 contains 16 residues. CDR3 DNA: TGTGCCAGCTCACCAGATCTTCAGGGACTGGGGTCCGGCTACACCTTC. It yields the protein CASSPDLQGLGSGYTF. The full variable domain, rest sourced from reference TRBV18 and TRBJ1-2, is NAGVMQNPRHLVRRRGQEARLRCSPMKGHSHVYWYRQLPEEGLKFMVYLQKENIIDESGMPKERFSAEFPKEGPSILRIQQVVRGDSAAYFCASSPDLQGLGSGYTFGSGTRLTVV.

This chain links TRBV4-1 with TRBJ2-7; 11 positions match TRBD1. CDR1 and CDR2 (germline): MGHRA, YSYEKL. The CDR3 has 16 amino acids. The V gene end was trimmed by 1 base and the J gene end by 2 bases; junction bases not matched to a gene: 4. The CDR3 sequence is CASSQVAGQGAYEQYF. CDR3 nucleotide sequence: TGCGCCAGCAGCCAAGTGGCGGGACAGGGGGCCTACGAGCAGTACTTC.

The rearrangement links TRBV18 to TRBJ1-4, with 8 bases matching TRBD1. The CDR3 is made up of 15 amino acids. The V gene end was trimmed by 2 bases and the J gene end by 6 bases; junction bases not matched to a gene: 5. The germline gives CDR1 KGHSH, CDR2 LQKENI. In nucleotides, the CDR3 is TGTGCCAGCTCACCAGATGACAGGGGTTATGAAAAACTGTTTTTT. It translates to CASSPDDRGYEKLFF.

The gene calls are TRBV3-1 (or the pseudogene TRBV3-2) and TRBJ1-2; a weak D match, TRBD1 (6 bases). Germline CDR1 and CDR2: LGHDT and YNNKEL (reference sequence). Trimming stripped 0 bases from V and 13 bases from J, with 12 bases between. The CDR3 contains 12 residues. The CDR3 reads CASSQDRQARTF. CDR3 bases: TGTGCCAGCAGCCAAGATAGACAGGCCCGCACCTTC.

V usage is TRBV14 and J usage is TRBJ1-3; unclear D gene. CDR1 is SGHDN and CDR2 is FVKESK in the germline V gene. This CDR3 is 15 amino acids long. Deletions cut 3 bases from V and 0 bases from J, with 9 bases between. In nucleotides, the CDR3 is TGTGCCAGCAGCCAGAGCGCTTACTCTGGAAACACCATATATTTT. Translation: CASSQSAYSGNTIYF.

This chain uses TRBV19 with TRBJ2-3; 8 positions match TRBD2. Germline CDR1 and CDR2: LNHDA and SQIVND (reference sequence). The CDR3 has 15 residues. V shed 7 bases and J 2 bases; nucleotides not matched to a gene: 8. DNA for the CDR3: TGTGCCAGTACTCCTACTAGCGGCTACACAGATACGCAGTATTTT. It codes for CASTPTSGYTDTQYF.

The rearrangement joins TRBV27 to TRBJ1-6; a weak D match, TRBD1 (5 bases). V was cut by 4 bases and J by 7 bases, with 17 bases left in between. The CDR3 sequence is 16 residues long. CDR1 and CDR2 (germline): MNHEY, SMNVEV (reference sequence). This CDR3 is CASSWDLGTRNSPLHF. The DNA for the CDR3 is TGTGCCAGCAGTTGGGATCTCGGGACTCGAAATTCACCCCTCCACTTT.